Here is one T cell receptor beta chain with its context. Its antigen target is currently unknown. It has no much larger one-base neighbor in the sample; base qualities were not kept. There are 15 amino acids in the CDR3, from cysteine to phenylalanine inclusive. Of the read, only the CDR3 DNA is kept; its 45 bases are in frame from base 1. V lost 2 bases and J lost 4 bases; the stretch between them is 14 bases long. The germline V gene (reference sequence) yields LNHDA for CDR1 and SQIVND for CDR2. The record originates from a study of radiotherapy plus CTLA-4 blockade in lung cancer (dated by TCRdb to 2016 to 2019). The study in broad terms: Among enrolled patients, 15% to 20% had an objective response and approximately 30% reached disease control.

The study evaluated CTLA-4 blockade (ipilimumab) given together with focal radiation therapy in patients who had chemo-refractory metastatic non-small-cell lung cancer. Library method: the immunoSEQ multiplex PCR assay. The immuneACCESS repertoire file appears here via TCRdb, limited to in-frame rearrangements. These files lack a portion of the clones; in checked studies, under half of the deficit traces to unresolved V genes, and the cause of the others is not known. The sample yields approximately 82,000 clones; over 75% were counted once. Clones ranked in the top ten supply roughly 15% of the sample. What the research found in general, with its limitations: The strongest predictors of response, as reported, were early dynamic changes in blood T cell clones along with a rise in serum interferon-beta after radiation. TCR clones derived from tumors expanded in peripheral blood after treatment with radiotherapy and ipilimumab.

The sequence came from a human donor with non-small cell lung cancer that progressed on radiotherapy plus ipilimumab. The chain was built from TRBV19 and TRBJ1-2; the D segment could be TRBD1, given 5 matching bases. Here the sequenced sample was peripheral blood, taken from a patient treated with radiotherapy plus ipilimumab. The DNA sequence reads TGTGCCAGTAGTATACTCCCGACAGCGGGCTATGGCTACACCTTC. Translated, it reads CASSILPTAGYGYTF.